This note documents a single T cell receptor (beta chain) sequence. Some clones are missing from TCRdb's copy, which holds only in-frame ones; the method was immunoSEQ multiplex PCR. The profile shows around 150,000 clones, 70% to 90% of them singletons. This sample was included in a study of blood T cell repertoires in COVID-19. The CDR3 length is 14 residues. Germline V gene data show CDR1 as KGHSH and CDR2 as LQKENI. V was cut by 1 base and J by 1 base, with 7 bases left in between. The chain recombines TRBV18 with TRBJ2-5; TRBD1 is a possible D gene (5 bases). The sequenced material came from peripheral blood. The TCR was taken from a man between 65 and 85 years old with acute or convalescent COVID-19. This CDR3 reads CASSPQGIQETQYF. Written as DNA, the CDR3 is TGTGCCAGCTCACCACAGGGGATCCAAGAGACCCAGTACTTC. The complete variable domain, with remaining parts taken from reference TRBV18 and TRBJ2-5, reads NAGVMQNPRHLVRRRGQEARLRCSPMKGHSHVYWYRQLPEEGLKFMVYLQKENIIDESGMPKERFSAEFPKEGPSILRIQQVVRGDSAAYFCASSPQGIQETQYFGPGTRLLVL.